The 2 T cell receptor beta chains below all came from one sample that was sequenced in a study of sequential checkpoint blockade in melanoma. Specified treatment: randomized to nivolumab then ipilimumab (arm A) or the reverse (arm B). Data came from immunoSEQ multiplex PCR; TCRdb stores just in-frame clones and leaves some out. The sample carries around 18,000 clones, roughly 70% recorded once. This specimen was CD8+ T cells sorted from blood (inferred from file names), taken from a patient given nivolumab and ipilimumab in sequence. Every receptor here comes from a human donor with melanoma.

V usage is TRBV11-1 and J usage is TRBJ1-2; D uncertain. The CDR3 has 14 amino acids. Trimming removed 5 bases from V and 2 bases from J, with 12 bases in between. In germline, CDR1 is SGHAT, CDR2 FQDESV (reference sequence). CDR3: CASSSSGMNYGYTF. DNA of the CDR3: TGTGCCAGCAGCAGTTCCGGGATGAACTATGGCTACACCTTC.

The rearrangement joins TRBV30 to TRBJ1-4, with 8 nucleotides matching TRBD1. The V segment lost 5 bases and the J segment 5 bases; nucleotides outside the gene matches: 13. This CDR3 has 16 amino acids. Germline CDR1 reads GTSNPN; CDR2 reads SVGIG (reference sequence). In DNA form, the CDR3 reads TGTGCCTGGTGTTGTGCCGACAGGGGCCGGAATGAAAAACTGTTTTTT. It translates to CAWCCADRGRNEKLFF.